The TCR beta chain described here comes from a study of technical replicates of blood from a few donors. The CDR3 runs 13 residues. From germline, CDR1 is SEHNR and CDR2 FQNEAQ (reference sequence). V gave up 6 bases and J gave up 1 base, with 7 bases separating them. The data were produced by immunoSEQ multiplex PCR, yet TCRdb's version contains in-frame clones alone and is incomplete. The sample shows fewer than 100,000 clones, approximately 95% of them seen only once. The V gene is TRBV7-9, the J gene TRBJ1-3, with D unclear. The origin of this receptor is a human donor in good health. Sequenced: T cells isolated from PBMCs. CDR3: CASSYGSGNTIYF. CDR3 sequence (DNA): TGTGCCAGCAGTTACGGGTCTGGAAACACCATATATTTT.